Included here is one TCR beta chain sequence, with context. Its cognate antigen is unknown. The V gene end was trimmed by 5 bases and the J gene end by 2 bases; junction bases not matched to a gene: 3. The CDR3 consists of 14 residues. Germline loops: CDR1 MNHEY, CDR2 SVGAGI. The data originate from a study of cytomegalovirus exposure and HLA in healthy donors. Broader study findings: Most subjects had HLA-A and HLA-B alleles reportedly predicted accurately by TCR beta sequences.

13 Jbeta primers and 60 Vbeta primers were used for the PCR. Libraries were prepared by immunoSEQ multiplex PCR; TCRdb keeps only in-frame clonotypes and omits some of them. This table has 200,000 to 250,000 clones, approximately 82% appearing once. The clonotype was recovered from a man aged 18-30 years in good health and CMV-seronegative. Source material: PBMCs. V is TRBV6-5 and J is TRBJ1-5; 7 bases align to TRBD1. The chain's CDR3 is CASSGTGGNQPQHF. The CDR3 coding sequence is TGTGCCAGCAGTGGAACAGGGGGCAATCAGCCCCAGCATTTT.